One T cell receptor (beta chain) is described in this entry. Antigen unknown. The CDR3 contains 16 residues. J gave up 4 bases and V 4 bases, and 11 bases lay outside the gene matches. Germline assignment: CDR1 MNHEY and CDR2 SVGAGI. This sample was taken from a study of cytomegalovirus exposure and HLA in healthy donors. All the people who gave samples were healthy bone marrow donors. General observations from the study: A highly shared variant cluster was judged a likely technical artifact. In vitro work confirmed that a few CMV-associated chains recognize CMV antigens. The study dropped some indistinguishable V segments, TRBV6-2 and TRBV6-3 among them.

PCR employed 60 Vbeta and 13 Jbeta primers. Assay used: immunoSEQ multiplex PCR; TCRdb lists only in-frame clones, some missing. The sample consists of 200,000 or so clones, approximately 80% of them appearing once. This clonotype was sampled from a woman younger than 30 in good health and CMV-seropositive. The sequencing input was PBMCs. The rearrangement joins TRBV6-5 to TRBJ2-3; 7 bases fit TRBD1. This chain's CDR3 is CASSSTDRPRADTQYF. CDR3 DNA: TGTGCCAGCAGTTCTACGGACAGGCCAAGGGCAGATACGCAGTATTTT.